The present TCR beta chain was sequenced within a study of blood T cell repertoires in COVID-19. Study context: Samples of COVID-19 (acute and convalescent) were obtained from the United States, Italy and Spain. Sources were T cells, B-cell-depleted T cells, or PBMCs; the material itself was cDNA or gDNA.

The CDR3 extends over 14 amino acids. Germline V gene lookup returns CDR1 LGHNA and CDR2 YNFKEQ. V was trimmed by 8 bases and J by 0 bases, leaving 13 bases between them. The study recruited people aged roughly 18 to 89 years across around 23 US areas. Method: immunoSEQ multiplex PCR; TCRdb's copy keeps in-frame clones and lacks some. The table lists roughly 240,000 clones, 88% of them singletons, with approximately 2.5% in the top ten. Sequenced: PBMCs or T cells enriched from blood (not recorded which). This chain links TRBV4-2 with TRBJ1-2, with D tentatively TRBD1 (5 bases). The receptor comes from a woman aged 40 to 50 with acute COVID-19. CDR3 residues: CASGDSYSNYGYTF. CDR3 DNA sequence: TGTGCCAGCGGTGACAGCTACTCTAACTATGGCTACACCTTC.